This T cell receptor beta chain was sequenced in a study of blood T cell repertoires in COVID-19. Only in-frame clones appear in the TCRdb table, and some are missing; sequencing was by immunoSEQ multiplex PCR. The table has 450,000 or so clones, 85% to 90% seen once. A few counts support this clone. This receptor was obtained from a man younger than 35 with COVID-19, enrolled during active disease. Sequenced input: peripheral blood.

CDR3 coding DNA: TGTGCCAGCAGAGTCACGACTAGCGGGGACTACAATGAGCAGTTCTTC. This codes for CASRVTTSGDYNEQFF. This chain joins TRBV11-2 and TRBJ2-1; TRBD2 matches at 11 bases. The germline CDR1 and CDR2 sequences are SGHAT and FQNNGV. V shed 6 bases and J 3 bases; nucleotides not matched to a gene: 7. CDR3 length: 16 amino acids.